These 18 T cell receptor beta chains share one sample of origin, sequenced in a study of CD8 T cells in ankylosing spondylitis. TCRdb recomputed calls from the 5' RACE reads with MiXCR, one row per CDR3 protein. In the table there are some 300,000 distinct CDR3 sequences, 20% of which are singletons. The sample taken for sequencing was blood, either unsorted or a sorted T cell fraction (not recorded which). The receptors stem from a female donor with ankylosing spondylitis or in good health (not recorded which).

The rearrangement links TRBV5-8 to TRBJ2-7, with D perhaps matching TRBD2 (5 bases). The CDR3 length is 16 residues. Germline V lookup: CDR1 SGHTS, CDR2 YDEGEE. V was trimmed by 4 bases and J by 0 bases, leaving 17 bases between them. Written as DNA, the CDR3 is TGTGCCAGCAGCCACCGCCGGACTCCTAGCTCCTACGAGCAGTACTTC. This encodes CASSHRRTPSSYEQYF.

This clonotype was observed at least ten times. The chain employs TRBV12-3 or TRBV12-4 and TRBJ1-2; D is possibly TRBD1 (5 bases). The V end lost 6 bases, the J end lost 8 bases, and 19 bases lay between the germline ends. This CDR3 is built from 14 residues. The DNA for the CDR3 is TGTGCCAGCAGAAGAGATCAGGGTGCGGAGGGCTACACCTTC. Protein sequence: CASRRDQGAEGYTF.

A few counts support this clonotype. This chain connects TRBV12-3 or TRBV12-4 to TRBJ2-1, with 14 bases identical to TRBD2. The CDR3 covers 15 residues. V trimming: 7 bases; J trimming: 6 bases; junction bases outside the gene matches: 5. CDR3 in DNA: TGTGCCAGCACGGGACTAGCGGGAGCTGGCAATGAGCAGTTCTTC. This gives the protein CASTGLAGAGNEQFF.

This clonotype was detected ten times or more. The rearrangement links TRBV29-1 to TRBJ2-5; 8 positions agree with TRBD2. Looked up from germline, CDR1 is SQVTM and CDR2 is ANQGSEA. The J segment lost 2 bases and the V segment lost 4 bases, leaving 6 bases of the junction unmatched. The CDR3 extends over 14 amino acids. The CDR3 is CSVGYTGGQETQYF. The CDR3 coding sequence is TGCAGCGTTGGCTATACGGGAGGGCAAGAGACCCAGTACTTC. The full variable domain, completed using reference TRBV29-1 and TRBJ2-5, is SAVISQKPSRDICQRGTSLTIQCQVDSQVTMMFWYRQQPGQSLTLIATANQGSEATYESGFVIDKFPISRPNLTFSTLTVSNMSPEDSSIYLCSVGYTGGQETQYFGPGTRLLVL.

The gene calls are TRBV18 and TRBJ1-1; TRBD1 might be the D (5 bases). Trimming cost V 6 bases and J 4 bases, with 15 bases left between them. The CDR3 runs 14 residues. In germline, CDR1 is KGHSH, CDR2 LQKENI. The chain's CDR3 is CASSLLGESTEAFF. The CDR3 DNA sequence: TGTGCCAGCTCCCTGTTAGGGGAGAGCACTGAAGCTTTCTTT. Full variable domain (missing parts from reference TRBV18 and TRBJ1-1): NAGVMQNPRHLVRRRGQEARLRCSPMKGHSHVYWYRQLPEEGLKFMVYLQKENIIDESGMPKERFSAEFPKEGPSILRIQQVVRGDSAAYFCASSLLGESTEAFFGQGTRLTVV.

The chain employs TRBV6-4 and TRBJ1-6; D is unclear. V shed 5 bases and J shed 9 bases, with 8 bases lying between them. The CDR3 runs to 12 residues. Germline values: CDR1 MRHNA, CDR2 SNTAGT. This chain's CDR3 is CASSRDLSPLHF. The DNA of the CDR3 is TGTGCCAGCAGTCGGGATCTTTCACCCCTCCACTTT.

DNA for the CDR3: TGTGCCAGCAGTCTCGGACTAGCGGAAATTTACAATGAGCAGTTCTTC. Protein: CASSLGLAEIYNEQFF. This sequence joins TRBV6-1 and TRBJ2-1; TRBD2 matches at 10 bases. Germline V gene lookup returns CDR1 MNHNS and CDR2 SASEGT. V lost 5 bases and J lost 4; bases outside the gene matches: 8. This CDR3 has 16 residues.

This clonotype came up a few times. This sequence joins TRBV18 and TRBJ2-1; unclear D gene. The length of the CDR3 is 14 residues. Germline V CDR1 and CDR2: KGHSH, LQKENI. The V end lost 0 bases, the J end lost 1 base, and 4 bases lay between the germline ends. CDR3 in amino acids: CASSPPTSYNEQFF. The CDR3 DNA follows: TGTGCCAGCTCACCACCCACTTCCTACAATGAGCAGTTCTTC. Complete variable domain (other parts from reference TRBV18 and TRBJ2-1): NAGVMQNPRHLVRRRGQEARLRCSPMKGHSHVYWYRQLPEEGLKFMVYLQKENIIDESGMPKERFSAEFPKEGPSILRIQQVVRGDSAAYFCASSPPTSYNEQFFGPGTRLTVL.

The rearrangement links TRBV7-9 to TRBJ1-2; weak D call: TRBD1 (5 bases). The CDR3 is made up of 15 amino acids. CDR1 is SEHNR and CDR2 is FQNEAQ in the germline V gene (reference sequence). Deletions cut 5 bases from V and 6 bases from J, with 19 bases between. CDR3 DNA sequence: TGTGCCAGCAGCCAAACGGACGACAGTTTAAATGGCTACACCTTC. It yields the protein CASSQTDDSLNGYTF.

This clonotype was found many times. V is TRBV4-3 and J is TRBJ2-6; perhaps TRBD1 as D (6 bases). In germline, CDR1 is LGHNA, CDR2 YSLEER. V dropped 1 base and J dropped 0 bases, with 13 bases sitting between them. CDR3 length: 18 residues. CDR3 protein: CASSQVPDSISGANVLTF. The CDR3 DNA is TGCGCCAGCAGCCAAGTTCCGGACAGCATCTCTGGGGCCAACGTCCTGACTTTC.

CDR3 region: CSARDVSRYGYTF. DNA for the CDR3: TGCAGTGCTAGAGATGTCAGTCGGTATGGCTACACCTTC. The rearrangement joins TRBV20-1 to TRBJ1-2; D remains ambiguous. Per germline, CDR1 DFQATT and CDR2 SNEGSKA (reference sequence). V lost 0 bases and J 5 bases, leaving 10 bases between the germline ends. The CDR3 extends over 13 amino acids.

The chain couples TRBV3-1 to TRBJ2-1; no definite D call. The CDR3 is 12 residues long. The germline CDR1 and CDR2 sequences are LGHDT and YNNKEL (reference sequence). V lost 4 bases and J 12 bases, leaving 13 bases between the germline ends. CDR3 DNA: TGTGCCAGCAGCCCCGACTGGCAAGTGCAGTTCTTC. Protein sequence: CASSPDWQVQFF.

The J gene is TRBJ2-3, the V gene TRBV3-1; D not certain. CDR1 and CDR2 from the germline V gene are LGHDT and YNNKEL (reference sequence). The CDR3 sequence is 15 residues long. V dropped 3 bases and J dropped 2 bases, with 12 bases sitting between them. For the CDR3, the DNA is TGTGCCAGCAGCCAGATGGGCGGAGACACAGATACGCAGTATTTT. Translation gives CASSQMGGDTDTQYF.

The chain couples TRBV20-1 to TRBJ2-1; maybe TRBD2 (5 bases). The germline CDR1 and CDR2 sequences are DFQATT and SNEGSKA (reference sequence). Trimming cost V 0 bases and J 10 bases, with 16 bases left between them. This CDR3 is 14 amino acids long. The chain's CDR3 is CSARDPRTRREQFF. The CDR3 DNA follows: TGCAGTGCTAGAGATCCCCGGACTCGAAGGGAGCAGTTCTTC.

This clonotype showed up just a few times. The chain combines TRBV6-5 with TRBJ2-5; 9 bases map to TRBD2. The junction had 4 bases not matched to a gene; V was cut back by 2 bases and J by 3 bases. The CDR3 has 15 residues. Germline CDR1 reads MNHEY; CDR2 reads SVGAGI. CDR3 in amino acids: CASSYPAGGEETQYF. Here the CDR3 DNA reads TGTGCCAGCAGTTACCCAGCGGGAGGAGAAGAGACCCAGTACTTC.

The chain employs TRBV12-2 and TRBJ1-1; the D segment call TRBD1 is taken from the table without a DNA check. TRBV12-2 is termed a pseudogene. The CDR3 consists of 18 residues. The chain's CDR3 is CASRGRGEGAQGDTEAFF. The CDR3 DNA is TGTGCAAGTCGCGGCCGAGGCGAGGGGGCGCAGGGAGACACTGAAGCTTTCTTT.

This clonotype came up a few times. The genes are TRBV5-5 and TRBJ2-3; TRBD1 is a possible D gene (5 bases). This CDR3 spans 15 amino acids. The V and J ends lost 0 bases and 5 bases respectively, with 13 bases between them. Germline CDR1 SGHKS, CDR2 YYEKEE (reference sequence). The CDR3, as DNA: TGTGCCAGCAGCTTGGCGGTCAGGGTGGTAGATACGCAGTATTTT. Translation gives CASSLAVRVVDTQYF.

This clonotype was seen repeatedly, ten times or more. The rearrangement joins TRBV12-3 or TRBV12-4 to TRBJ2-5, with a tentative D call TRBD1 (6 bases). CDR3 length: 17 amino acids. Trimming took off 4 bases at V and 5 bases at J, with 23 bases between the two ends. This CDR3 reads CASSSTSRAGVEETQYF. DNA of the CDR3: TGTGCCAGCAGTTCCACGTCGAGGGCAGGGGTTGAGGAGACCCAGTACTTC.